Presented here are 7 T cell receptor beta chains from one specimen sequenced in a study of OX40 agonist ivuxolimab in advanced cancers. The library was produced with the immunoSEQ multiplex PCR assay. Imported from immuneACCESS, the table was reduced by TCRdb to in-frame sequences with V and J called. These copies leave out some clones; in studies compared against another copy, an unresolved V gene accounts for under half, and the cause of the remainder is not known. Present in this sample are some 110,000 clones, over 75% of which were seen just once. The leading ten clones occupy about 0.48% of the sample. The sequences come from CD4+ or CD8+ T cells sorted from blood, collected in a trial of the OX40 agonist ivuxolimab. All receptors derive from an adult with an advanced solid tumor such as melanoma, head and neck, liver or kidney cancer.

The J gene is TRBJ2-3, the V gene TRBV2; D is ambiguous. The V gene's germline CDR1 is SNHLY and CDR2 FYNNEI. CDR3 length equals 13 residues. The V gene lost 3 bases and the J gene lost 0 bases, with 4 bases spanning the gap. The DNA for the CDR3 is TGTGCCAGCAGTGAGACTAGCACAGATACGCAGTATTTT. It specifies CASSETSTDTQYF.

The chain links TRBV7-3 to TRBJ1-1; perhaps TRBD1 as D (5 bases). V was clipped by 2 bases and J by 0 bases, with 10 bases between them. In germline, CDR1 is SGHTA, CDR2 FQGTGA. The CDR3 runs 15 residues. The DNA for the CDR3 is TGTGCCAGCAGCTTACTGGGGGGACTGAACACTGAAGCTTTCTTT. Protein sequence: CASSLLGGLNTEAFF. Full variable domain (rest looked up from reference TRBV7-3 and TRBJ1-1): GAGVSQTPSNKVTEKGKYVELRCDPISGHTALYWYRQSLGQGPEFLIYFQGTGAADDSGLPNDRFFAVRPEGSVSTLKIQRTERGDSAVYLCASSLLGGLNTEAFFGQGTRLTVV.

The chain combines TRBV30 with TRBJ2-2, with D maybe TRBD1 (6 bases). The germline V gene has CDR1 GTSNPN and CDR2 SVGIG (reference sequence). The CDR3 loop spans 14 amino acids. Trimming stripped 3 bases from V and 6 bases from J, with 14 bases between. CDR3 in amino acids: CAWRSQGDPGELFF. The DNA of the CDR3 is TGTGCCTGGAGATCACAGGGCGACCCCGGGGAGCTGTTTTTT.

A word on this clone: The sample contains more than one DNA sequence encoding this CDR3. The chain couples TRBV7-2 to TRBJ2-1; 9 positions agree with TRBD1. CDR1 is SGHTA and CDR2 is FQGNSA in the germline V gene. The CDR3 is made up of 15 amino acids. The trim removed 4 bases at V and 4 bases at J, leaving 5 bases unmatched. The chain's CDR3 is CASSSGQGRYNEQFF. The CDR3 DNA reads TGTGCCAGCAGCTCGGGACAGGGTAGGTACAATGAGCAGTTCTTC.

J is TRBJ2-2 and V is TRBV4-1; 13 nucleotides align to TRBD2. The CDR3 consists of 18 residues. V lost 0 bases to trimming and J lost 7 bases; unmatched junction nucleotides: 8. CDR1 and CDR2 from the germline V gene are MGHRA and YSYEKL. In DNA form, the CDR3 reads TGCGCCAGCAGCCAAGAAGTACTAGCGGGGGGGCTAGGCGGGGAGCTGTTTTTT. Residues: CASSQEVLAGGLGGELFF.

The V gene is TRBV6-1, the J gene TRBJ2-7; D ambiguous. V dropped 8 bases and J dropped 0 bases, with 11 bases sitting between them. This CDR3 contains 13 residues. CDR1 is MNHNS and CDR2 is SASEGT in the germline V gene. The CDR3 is CASGQVSSYEQYF. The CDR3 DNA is TGTGCCAGCGGGCAGGTGAGCTCCTACGAGCAGTACTTC.

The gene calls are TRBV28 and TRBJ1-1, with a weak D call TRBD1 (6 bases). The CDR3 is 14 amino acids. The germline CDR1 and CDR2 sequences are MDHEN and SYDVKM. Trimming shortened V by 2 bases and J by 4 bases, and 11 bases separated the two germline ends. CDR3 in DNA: TGTGCCAGCAGTTTACCGATAGGGGGCACTGAAGCTTTCTTT. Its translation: CASSLPIGGTEAFF. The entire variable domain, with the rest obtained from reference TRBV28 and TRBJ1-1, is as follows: DVKVTQSSRYLVKRTGEKVFLECVQDMDHENMFWYRQDPGLGLRLIYFSYDVKMKEKGDIPEGYSVSREKKERFSLILESASTNQTSMYLCASSLPIGGTEAFFGQGTRLTVV.